One sample yielded the 27 T cell receptor beta chains listed below, sequenced in a study of T cell responses to AZD1222 COVID-19 vaccine. TCRdb keeps only in-frame clones here, not all; method: immunoSEQ multiplex PCR. The sample lists some 150,000 clones; 88% were seen once. The starting material was peripheral blood, obtained 28 days after the second AZD1222 dose. The receptors originated from an adult who received the AZD1222 COVID-19 vaccine.

The chain carries TRBV3-1 (or the pseudogene TRBV3-2) and TRBJ2-2; D is uncertain. Germline V gene sequence: CDR1 LGHDT, CDR2 YNNKEL (reference sequence). The CDR3 is 14 residues long. Trimming removed 1 base from V and 1 base from J, with 4 bases in between. The DNA of the CDR3 is TGTGCCAGCAGCCAAGGCCGGAACACCGGGGAGCTGTTTTTT. Protein sequence: CASSQGRNTGELFF.

J is TRBJ1-2 and V is TRBV29-1, with a tentative D call TRBD1 (5 bases). In germline, CDR1 is SQVTM, CDR2 ANQGSEA. CDR3 length: 11 residues. Trimming left V 6 bases short and J 6 bases short, with 11 bases between. CDR3 nucleotide sequence: TGCAGCGTAAGACAGTTCCATGGCTACACCTTC. Translating gives CSVRQFHGYTF.

The chain carries TRBV24-1 and TRBJ2-5; 8 bases are a match to TRBD2. V was clipped by 3 bases and J by 0 bases; unmatched bases: 2. CDR1 and CDR2 from the germline V gene are KGHDR and SFDVKD. This CDR3 is built from 15 residues. This CDR3 is CATSDASGHQETQYF. The CDR3 DNA reads TGTGCCACCAGTGATGCTAGCGGGCACCAAGAGACCCAGTACTTC.

The rearrangement uses TRBV4-3 and TRBJ2-1, with no clear D. CDR1 and CDR2 (germline): LGHNA, YSLEER. Trimming stripped 0 bases from V and 10 bases from J, with 10 bases between. This CDR3 is 13 amino acids long. The CDR3 region has the DNA TGCGCCAGCAGCCAAGATTTCAACAGAGAGCAGTTCTTC. Amino acids: CASSQDFNREQFF.

The V and J genes are TRBV18 and TRBJ2-7; possibly TRBD1 or TRBD2 for D (5 bases each). Deletions cut 3 bases from V and 2 bases from J, with 14 bases between. The CDR3 spans 15 residues. Germline V CDR1 and CDR2: KGHSH, LQKENI. CDR3 nucleotides: TGTGCCAGCTCACCGAAGGACGGGGCTACCTACGAGCAGTACTTC. Translation gives CASSPKDGATYEQYF.

The V and J genes are TRBV6-5 and TRBJ1-1; perhaps TRBD1 as D (6 bases). Between the trimmed V and J ends, which lost 8 bases and 11 bases, there was a span of 18 bases. The CDR3 is made up of 12 amino acids. Germline values: CDR1 MNHEY, CDR2 SVGAGI. The CDR3 region is CASGGGTNPAFF. CDR3 sequence (DNA): TGTGCCAGCGGGGGAGGGACAAACCCGGCTTTCTTT.

V usage is TRBV19 and J usage is TRBJ2-1; D may correspond to TRBD1 or TRBD2 (5 bases each). Germline V lookup: CDR1 LNHDA, CDR2 SQIVND (reference sequence). The V end lost 4 bases, the J end lost 10 bases, and 20 bases lay between the germline ends. CDR3 length equals 15 residues. This CDR3 is CASSNGAAFGGEQFF. The CDR3 DNA follows: TGTGCCAGTAGTAATGGGGCAGCTTTCGGAGGCGAGCAGTTCTTC.

J is TRBJ2-5 and V is TRBV11-3; 7 nucleotides match TRBD2. J gave up 4 bases and V 5 bases, and 7 bases lay outside the gene matches. Germline loops: CDR1 SGHNT, CDR2 YENEEA. The CDR3 consists of 14 residues. The CDR3 loop reads CASSVTGGAETQYF. Written as DNA, the CDR3 is TGTGCCAGCAGCGTGACGGGGGGAGCAGAGACCCAGTACTTC.

This chain links TRBV7-2 with TRBJ2-5; tentative D call: TRBD1 (5 bases). The CDR3 has 16 amino acids. Deletions cut 5 bases from V and 1 base from J, with 17 bases between. In germline, CDR1 is SGHTA, CDR2 FQGNSA. DNA for the CDR3: TGTGCCAGCAGCCCCAATCTCAGGGTTCCCCAAGAGACCCAGTACTTC. It translates to CASSPNLRVPQETQYF. Full variable domain (remainder filled in from reference TRBV7-2 and TRBJ2-5): GAGVSQSPSNKVTEKGKDVELRCDPISGHTALYWYRQSLGQGLEFLIYFQGNSAPDKSGLPSDRFSAERTGGSVSTLTIQRTQQEDSAVYLCASSPNLRVPQETQYFGPGTRLLVL.

The V call is TRBV5-4, the J call TRBJ2-1; D call uncertain. The germline gives CDR1 SGHNT, CDR2 YYREEE (reference sequence). V lost 1 base, J lost 9 bases, and 8 bases lay in between. The CDR3 is made up of 12 amino acids. CDR3 sequence: CASSLSSGEQFF. CDR3 DNA: TGTGCCAGCAGCTTGTCTTCGGGTGAGCAGTTCTTC.

The J gene is TRBJ1-5, the V gene TRBV7-2, with D possibly matching TRBD1 (5 bases). The germline V and J ends were trimmed by 5 bases and 6 bases, with 11 bases remaining between them. This CDR3 spans 13 amino acids. CDR1 is SGHTA, CDR2 FQGNSA, per germline. The CDR3 DNA reads TGTGCCAGCAGCACCCGGGACGGTCAGCCCCAGCATTTT. Protein product: CASSTRDGQPQHF.

The gene calls are TRBV7-2 and TRBJ1-1; D ambiguous. Germline V gene data show CDR1 as SGHTA and CDR2 as FQGNSA. Between the trimmed V and J ends, which lost 7 bases and 2 bases, there was a span of 14 bases. This CDR3 comprises 14 residues. The CDR3 DNA is TGTGCCAGCACCCGGTCAGGCGTAAACACTGAAGCTTTCTTT. This encodes CASTRSGVNTEAFF. Filled out from reference TRBV7-2 and TRBJ1-1, the complete variable domain reads GAGVSQSPSNKVTEKGKDVELRCDPISGHTALYWYRQSLGQGLEFLIYFQGNSAPDKSGLPSDRFSAERTGGSVSTLTIQRTQQEDSAVYLCASTRSGVNTEAFFGQGTRLTVV.

The J gene is TRBJ1-5, the V gene TRBV28, with D perhaps matching TRBD1 (5 bases). V lost 1 base and J 4 bases, leaving 14 bases between the germline ends. CDR1 MDHEN and CDR2 SYDVKM come from the germline V gene. CDR3 length: 16 residues. In DNA form, the CDR3 reads TGTGCCAGCAGTTTATCCCGGCAGGGAGGAAATCAGCCCCAGCATTTT. Translation: CASSLSRQGGNQPQHF.

The gene calls are TRBV5-4 and TRBJ2-1; D might be TRBD1 (5 bases). CDR1 and CDR2 from the germline V gene are SGHNT and YYREEE (reference sequence). There are 14 residues in the CDR3. V dropped 3 bases and J dropped 6 bases, with 13 bases sitting between them. CDR3 protein: CASSSQGGTNEQFF. CDR3 in DNA: TGTGCCAGCAGCTCCCAGGGTGGTACCAATGAGCAGTTCTTC.

The chain recombines TRBV3-1 (or the pseudogene TRBV3-2) with TRBJ2-3; D gene ambiguous. V lost 0 bases and J lost 9, with 10 bases in between. CDR1 and CDR2 (germline): LGHDT, YNNKEL (reference sequence). The CDR3 is made up of 13 amino acids. The CDR3 bases are TGTGCCAGCAGCCAAGATACAGACGCGACGCAGTATTTT. Amino acid sequence: CASSQDTDATQYF.

The chain uses TRBV4-1 and TRBJ2-1; either TRBD1 or TRBD2 may supply D (5 bases each). The ends were cut back, 0 bases at V and 4 bases at J, with 16 bases in the middle. Per germline, CDR1 MGHRA and CDR2 YSYEKL. The CDR3 runs to 17 residues. This CDR3 is CASSQDHRAGRYNEQFF. The CDR3 nucleotides read TGCGCCAGCAGCCAAGACCATAGGGCAGGGAGATACAATGAGCAGTTCTTC.

This rearrangement joins TRBV15 to TRBJ1-5; D unresolved. The CDR3 contains 14 residues. Germline V lookup: CDR1 LNHNV, CDR2 YYDKDF (reference sequence). Between the trimmed V and J ends, which lost 5 bases and 1 base, there was a span of 9 bases. The CDR3 coding sequence is TGTGCCACCAGCCTACCCCTAAGCAATCAGCCCCAGCATTTT. Its translation is CATSLPLSNQPQHF.

The chain joins TRBV10-3 to TRBJ1-2; 9 nucleotides line up with TRBD1. V lost 2 bases to trimming and J lost 13 bases; unmatched junction nucleotides: 14. The CDR3 has 15 amino acids. Germline-derived CDR1 and CDR2 are ENHRY and SYGVKD. The CDR3 DNA reads as TGTGCCATCAGTGAGGGACCGGGACAGGGTTATGTTGGCACCTTC. It codes for CAISEGPGQGYVGTF.

The rearrangement links TRBV2 to TRBJ2-2; 7 positions match TRBD2. The CDR3 contains 15 residues. Germline assignment: CDR1 SNHLY and CDR2 FYNNEI. With V trimmed by 1 base and J by 7 bases, 6 bases remained unmatched. CDR3 DNA sequence: TGTGCCAGCAGTGAAGATCAAGGGAGGGGCGGGGAGCTGTTTTTT. It translates to CASSEDQGRGGELFF.

This rearrangement joins TRBV6-1 to TRBJ1-6; D gene unclear. V dropped 1 base and J dropped 11 bases, with 9 bases sitting between them. Looked up from germline, CDR1 is MNHNS and CDR2 is SASEGT. This CDR3 contains 13 residues. The CDR3 spells CASSEVGFAPLHF. CDR3 sequence (DNA): TGTGCCAGCAGTGAAGTTGGGTTTGCACCCCTCCACTTT.

V and J are TRBV2 and TRBJ2-1; 8 bases align to TRBD1. The CDR3 consists of 14 residues. V gave up 6 bases and J gave up 8 bases; unmatched junction bases: 9. Germline-derived CDR1 and CDR2 are SNHLY and FYNNEI. CDR3 protein: CASRMDRVSYEQFF. The DNA of the CDR3 is TGTGCCAGCAGGATGGACAGGGTCTCGTATGAGCAGTTCTTC.

This rearrangement joins TRBV20-1 to TRBJ1-2; the D is unclear. V lost 3 bases and J lost 7, with 9 bases in between. The CDR3 extends over 11 amino acids. Germline CDR1 reads DFQATT; CDR2 reads SNEGSKA (reference sequence). CDR3 residues: CSARSGSGYTF. CDR3 DNA: TGCAGTGCTAGGTCCGGGTCTGGCTACACCTTC.

In its sample, this clone was seen once. The chain combines TRBV30 with TRBJ1-3; TRBD1 aligns across 8 bases. J lost 9 bases, V lost 8 bases, and 9 bases had no gene match. The CDR3 sequence is 12 residues long. Germline V gives CDR1 GTSNPN, CDR2 SVGIG (reference sequence). In DNA, the CDR3 is TGTGCCGGACTGACAGGGGAGAGCACCATATATTTT. This encodes CAGLTGESTIYF.

J is TRBJ2-2 and V is TRBV7-3, with D hard to call. Deletions cut 5 bases from V and 8 bases from J, with 9 bases between. The CDR3 is 12 residues long. Germline CDR1 SGHTA, CDR2 FQGTGA. The CDR3 protein is CASSQDPGELFF. The CDR3 DNA reads TGTGCCAGCAGCCAGGACCCGGGGGAGCTGTTTTTT. Based on the CDR3 plus reference TRBV7-3 and TRBJ2-2, the full variable domain is GAGVSQTPSNKVTEKGKYVELRCDPISGHTALYWYRQSLGQGPEFLIYFQGTGAADDSGLPNDRFFAVRPEGSVSTLKIQRTERGDSAVYLCASSQDPGELFFGEGSRLTVL.

This chain uses TRBV28 with TRBJ1-4; 9 bases are shared with TRBD1. Germline V CDR1 and CDR2: MDHEN, SYDVKM. V trimming: 6 bases; J trimming: 7 bases; junction bases outside the gene matches: 9. This CDR3 is 15 amino acids long. The CDR3 DNA sequence: TGTGCCAGCAGCAACTCCGGGACAGGGAGTGAAAAACTGTTTTTT. Protein product: CASSNSGTGSEKLFF.

This rearrangement joins TRBV7-9 to TRBJ1-1; possibly TRBD1 for D (6 bases). The germline V gene encodes CDR1 SEHNR and CDR2 FQNEAQ (reference sequence). The length of the CDR3 is 14 residues. The V end was cut by 4 bases, the J end by 0 bases, with 9 bases between. The CDR3 nucleotides read TGTGCCAGCAGCTCTCAGGGGATGAACACTGAAGCTTTCTTT. This codes for CASSSQGMNTEAFF.

The chain carries TRBV20-1 and TRBJ1-1; no definite D call. The CDR3 is 10 amino acids. Trimming shortened V by 6 bases and J by 6 bases, and 8 bases separated the two germline ends. CDR1 and CDR2 from the germline V gene are DFQATT and SNEGSKA (reference sequence). The CDR3 nucleotides are TGCAGTGCCGAGGTGTCTGAAGCTTTCTTT. It specifies CSAEVSEAFF.